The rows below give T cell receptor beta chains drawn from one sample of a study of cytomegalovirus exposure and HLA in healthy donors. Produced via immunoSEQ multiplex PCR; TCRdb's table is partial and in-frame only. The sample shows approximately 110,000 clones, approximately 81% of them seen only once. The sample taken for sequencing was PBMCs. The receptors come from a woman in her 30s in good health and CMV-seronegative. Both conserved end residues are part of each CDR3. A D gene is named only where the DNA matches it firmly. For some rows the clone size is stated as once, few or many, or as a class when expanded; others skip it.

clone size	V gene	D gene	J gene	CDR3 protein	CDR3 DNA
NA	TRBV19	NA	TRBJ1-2	CASSIDGDYLINGYTF	TGTGCCAGTAGTATAGATGGGGACTACCTGATAAATGGCTACACCTTC
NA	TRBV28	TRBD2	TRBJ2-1	CASGSLAVYNEQFF	TGTGCCAGCGGATCACTAGCGGTCTACAATGAGCAGTTCTTC
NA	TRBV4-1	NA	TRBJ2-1	CASRGTGPYNEQFF	TGCGCCAGCAGGGGAACAGGGCCCTACAATGAGCAGTTCTTC
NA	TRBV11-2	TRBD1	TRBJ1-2	CASSGPGQGARWDYGYTF	TGTGCCAGCAGCGGACCGGGACAGGGGGCGCGTTGGGACTATGGCTACACCTTC
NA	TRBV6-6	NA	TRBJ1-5	CASSYSGEPQHF	TGTGCCAGCAGTTACTCAGGGGAACCCCAGCATTTT
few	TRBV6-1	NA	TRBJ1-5	CASIGQVDNQPQHF	TGTGCCAGCATTGGCCAGGTCGACAATCAGCCCCAGCATTTT
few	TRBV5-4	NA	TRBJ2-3	CASSLVDSDTQYF	TGTGCCAGCAGCTTGGTCGACTCGGATACGCAGTATTTT
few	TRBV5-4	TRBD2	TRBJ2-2	CASSSVRGRIGELFF	TGTGCCAGCAGTTCCGTCCGCGGGAGAATCGGGGAGCTGTTTTTT
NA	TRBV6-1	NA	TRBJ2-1	CASSERPGFGEQFF	TGTGCCAGCAGTGAACGACCGGGTTTCGGGGAGCAGTTCTTC
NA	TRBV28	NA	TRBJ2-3	CASSPTPSGGTDTQYF	TGTGCCAGCAGCCCCACCCCGAGCGGCGGCACAGATACGCAGTATTTT
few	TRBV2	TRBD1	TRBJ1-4	CASRRQGTNEKLFF	TGTGCCAGCAGAAGACAGGGGACTAATGAAAAACTGTTTTTT
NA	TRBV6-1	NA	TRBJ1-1	CASSAKNTGTSAFF	TGTGCCAGCAGCGCAAAGAACACCGGGACTTCAGCTTTCTTT
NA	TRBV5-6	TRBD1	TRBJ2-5	CASSAPRQGAQETQYF	TGTGCCAGCAGCGCCCCGAGACAGGGTGCCCAAGAGACCCAGTACTTC
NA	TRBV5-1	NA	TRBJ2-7	CASSLARGQLYEQYF	TGCGCCAGCAGCTTGGCCAGGGGACAACTCTACGAGCAGTACTTC
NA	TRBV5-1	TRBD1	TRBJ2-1	CASSWDRVFEQFF	TGCGCCAGCAGCTGGGACAGGGTGTTTGAGCAGTTCTTC
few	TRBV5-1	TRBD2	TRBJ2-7	CASSVRAGAHEQYF	TGCGCCAGCAGCGTGCGAGCGGGAGCCCACGAGCAGTACTTC
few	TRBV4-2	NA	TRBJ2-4	CASSQDGSANENIQYF	TGTGCCAGCAGCCAAGATGGTAGCGCTAATGAAAACATTCAGTACTTC
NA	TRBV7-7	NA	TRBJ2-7	CASSSMDKRYEQYF	TGTGCCAGCAGCTCCATGGACAAACGCTACGAGCAGTACTTC
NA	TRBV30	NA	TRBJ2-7	CAWSGASEQYF	TGTGCCTGGAGTGGGGCTTCCGAGCAGTACTTC
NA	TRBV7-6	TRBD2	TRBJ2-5	CASSSRGTTLGGTQYF	TGTGCCAGCAGTTCGCGGGGGACGACCTTAGGTGGGACCCAGTACTTC
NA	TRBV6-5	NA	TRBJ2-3	CASSYLEEQYF	TGTGCCAGCAGTTACTTGGAGGAACAGTATTTT
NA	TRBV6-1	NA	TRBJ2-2	CASSPTPGELFF	TGTGCCAGCAGCCCGACTCCTGGGGAGCTGTTTTTT
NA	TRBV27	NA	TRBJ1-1	CASSLLQNTEAFF	TGTGCCAGCAGTTTATTACAGAACACTGAAGCTTTCTTT
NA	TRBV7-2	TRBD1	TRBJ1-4	CASSPGDRDNEKLFF	TGTGCCAGCAGCCCCGGGGACAGGGATAATGAAAAACTGTTTTTT
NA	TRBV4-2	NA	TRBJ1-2	CASSHSVTGQDDYGYTF	TGTGCCAGCAGCCACTCCGTAACAGGGCAGGATGACTATGGCTACACCTTC
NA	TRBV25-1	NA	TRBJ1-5	CASSARGQPQHF	TGTGCCAGCAGTGCTCGGGGTCAGCCCCAGCATTTT
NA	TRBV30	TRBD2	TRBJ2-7	CAWSGLAGPSSYEQYF	TGTGCCTGGAGTGGATTAGCGGGGCCGAGCTCCTACGAGCAGTACTTC
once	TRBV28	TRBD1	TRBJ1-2	CASSLAIGQGAKGYTF	TGTGCCAGCAGTTTGGCGATCGGACAGGGGGCGAAAGGCTACACCTTC
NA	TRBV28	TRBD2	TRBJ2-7	CASRTSGKNYEQYF	TGTGCCAGCAGGACTAGCGGGAAGAACTACGAGCAGTACTTC
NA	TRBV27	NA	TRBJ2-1	CASRGFLDYNEQFF	TGTGCCAGCCGAGGGTTCCTAGACTACAATGAGCAGTTCTTC
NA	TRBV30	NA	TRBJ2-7	CAWTPGGYEQYF	TGTGCCTGGACCCCCGGGGGCTACGAGCAGTACTTC
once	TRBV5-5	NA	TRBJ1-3	CASSLGARSSGNTIYF	TGTGCCAGCAGCTTGGGGGCCAGATCCTCTGGAAACACCATATATTTT
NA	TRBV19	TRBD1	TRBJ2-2	CASSQQGPPGGELFF	TGTGCCAGTAGTCAACAGGGGCCCCCCGGCGGGGAGCTGTTTTTT
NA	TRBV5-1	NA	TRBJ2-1	CASSWNNRGEGRNEQFF	TGCGCCAGCAGCTGGAACAACAGGGGGGAGGGGAGGAATGAGCAGTTCTTC
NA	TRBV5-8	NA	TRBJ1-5	CASSFRGNSNQPQHF	TGTGCCAGCAGCTTTCGAGGGAATAGCAATCAGCCCCAGCATTTT
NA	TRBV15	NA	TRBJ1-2	CATSRQPQGYGYTF	TGTGCCACCAGCAGGCAACCACAGGGTTACGGCTACACCTTC
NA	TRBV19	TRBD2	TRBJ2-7	CASSGVAGDDPYEQYF	TGTGCCAGCTCGGGGGTGGCGGGAGATGACCCCTACGAGCAGTACTTC
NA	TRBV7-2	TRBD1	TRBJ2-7	CASSLDDRGRYEQYF	TGTGCCAGCAGCCTCGACGACAGGGGGCGTTACGAGCAGTACTTC
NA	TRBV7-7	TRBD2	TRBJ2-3	CASSSGLAEGTDTQYF	TGTGCTAGCAGCTCGGGACTAGCGGAGGGGACAGATACGCAGTATTTT
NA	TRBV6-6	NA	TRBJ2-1	CASSIARVGYNEQFF	TGTGCCAGCAGTATAGCGCGAGTTGGCTACAATGAGCAGTTCTTC
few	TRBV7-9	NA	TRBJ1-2	CSSSLSVLAF	TGTTCCAGCAGCTTATCGGTGCTTGCCTTC
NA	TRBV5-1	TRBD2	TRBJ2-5	CASSLYSAASGSSSLVTQYF	TGCGCCAGCAGCTTGTATTCTGCGGCTAGCGGGAGCTCGTCCCTTGTGACCCAGTACTTC
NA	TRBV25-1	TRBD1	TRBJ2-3	CASSQGQGSTDTQYF	TGTGCCAGCAGTCAGGGACAGGGAAGCACAGATACGCAGTATTTT
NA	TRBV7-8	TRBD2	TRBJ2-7	CASSATSGAYEQYF	TGTGCCAGCAGCGCCACTAGCGGAGCCTACGAGCAGTACTTC
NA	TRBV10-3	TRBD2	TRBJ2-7	CAISGGGSGTDYEQYF	TGTGCCATCAGTGGTGGGGGTAGCGGGACTGATTACGAGCAGTACTTC
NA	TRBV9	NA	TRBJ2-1	CASSGRFGGSGNEQFF	TGTGCCAGCAGCGGGAGATTTGGAGGGAGTGGTAATGAGCAGTTCTTC
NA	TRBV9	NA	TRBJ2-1	CASSVYGRSSAEQFF	TGTGCCAGCAGCGTATATGGCAGATCATCCGCTGAGCAGTTCTTC
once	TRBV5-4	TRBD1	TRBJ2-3	CASSPGGQGTDTQYF	TGTGCCAGCAGCCCCGGGGGACAGGGGACAGATACGCAGTATTTT
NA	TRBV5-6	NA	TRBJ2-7	CASSVGQLGLYEQYF	TGTGCCAGCAGCGTCGGACAGCTGGGGCTCTACGAGCAGTACTTC
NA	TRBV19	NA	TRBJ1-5	CASSRSGSAYSNQPQHF	TGTGCCAGTAGCCGGTCCGGGTCGGCTTATAGCAATCAGCCCCAGCATTTT
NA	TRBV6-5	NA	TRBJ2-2	CASSVGLDGELFF	TGTGCCAGCAGTGTGGGACTTGACGGGGAGCTGTTTTTT
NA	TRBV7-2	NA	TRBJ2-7	CASSLVRVREQYF	TGTGCCAGCAGCTTAGTCAGGGTGAGGGAGCAGTACTTC
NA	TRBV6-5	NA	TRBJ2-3	CASTPDWGADTQYF	TGTGCCAGCACCCCCGATTGGGGGGCAGATACGCAGTATTTT
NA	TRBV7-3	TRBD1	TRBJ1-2	CASSRDRAPGGYTF	TGTGCCAGCAGCCGGGACAGGGCCCCAGGTGGCTACACCTTC
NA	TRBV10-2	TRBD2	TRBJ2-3	CASSVWTSTTDTQYF	TGCGCCAGCAGCGTCTGGACTAGCACCACAGATACGCAGTATTTT
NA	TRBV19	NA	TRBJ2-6	CASSMPLADSGANVLTF	TGTGCCAGTAGTATGCCCCTCGCAGACTCTGGGGCCAACGTCCTGACTTTC
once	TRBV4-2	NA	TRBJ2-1	CASSRTTDQAYNEQFF	TGTGCCAGCAGTCGGACTACGGACCAGGCCTACAATGAGCAGTTCTTC
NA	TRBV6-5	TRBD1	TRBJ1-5	CASSLGQGTQPQHF	TGTGCCAGCAGCTTGGGACAGGGCACACAGCCCCAGCATTTT
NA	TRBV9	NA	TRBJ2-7	CASSSAGATYEQYF	TGTGCCAGCAGCTCGGCAGGGGCCACCTACGAGCAGTACTTC
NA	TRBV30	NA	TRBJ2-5	CAWSTAEAQYF	TGTGCCTGGAGTACCGCCGAGGCCCAGTACTTC